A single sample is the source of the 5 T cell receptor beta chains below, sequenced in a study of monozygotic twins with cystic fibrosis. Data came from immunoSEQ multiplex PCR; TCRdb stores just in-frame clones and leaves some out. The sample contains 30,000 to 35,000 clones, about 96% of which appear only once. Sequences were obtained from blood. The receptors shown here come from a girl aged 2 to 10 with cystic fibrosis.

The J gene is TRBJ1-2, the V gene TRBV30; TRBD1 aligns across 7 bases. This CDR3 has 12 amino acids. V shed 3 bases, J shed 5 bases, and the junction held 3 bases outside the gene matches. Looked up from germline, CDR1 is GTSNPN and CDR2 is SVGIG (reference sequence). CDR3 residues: CAWSGTEYGYTF. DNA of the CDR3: TGTGCCTGGAGCGGGACAGAGTATGGCTACACCTTC.

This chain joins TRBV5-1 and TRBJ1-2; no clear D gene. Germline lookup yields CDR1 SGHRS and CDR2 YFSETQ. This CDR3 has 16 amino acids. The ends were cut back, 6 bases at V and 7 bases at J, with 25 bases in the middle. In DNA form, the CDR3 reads TGCGCCAGCACCGTTGCCCCGCCACCGACGGACCTTGGCTACACCTTC. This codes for CASTVAPPPTDLGYTF.

The CDR3 DNA follows: TGTGCCAGCAGCCGGACAGGGGGGAATCAGCCCCAGCATTTT. This translates into CASSRTGGNQPQHF. V gene TRBV2 combines with J gene TRBJ1-5; the match to TRBD1 covers 10 bases. The germline V gene has CDR1 SNHLY and CDR2 FYNNEI. There are 14 residues in the CDR3. The V segment lost 6 bases and the J segment 4 bases; nucleotides outside the gene matches: 3.

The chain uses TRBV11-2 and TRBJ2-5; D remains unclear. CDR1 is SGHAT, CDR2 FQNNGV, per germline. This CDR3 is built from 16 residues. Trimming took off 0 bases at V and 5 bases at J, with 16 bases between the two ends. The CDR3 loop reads CASSLEWRQRSETQYF. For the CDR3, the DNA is TGTGCCAGCAGCTTAGAATGGCGGCAGCGCAGTGAGACCCAGTACTTC.

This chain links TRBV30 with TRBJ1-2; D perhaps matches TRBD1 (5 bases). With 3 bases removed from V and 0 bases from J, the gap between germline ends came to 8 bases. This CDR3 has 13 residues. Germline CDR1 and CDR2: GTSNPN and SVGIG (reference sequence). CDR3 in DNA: TGTGCCTGGAGAGGGGAACCTAACTATGGCTACACCTTC. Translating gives CAWRGEPNYGYTF. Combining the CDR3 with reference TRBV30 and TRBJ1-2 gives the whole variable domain SQTIHQWPATLVQPVGSPLSLECTVEGTSNPNLYWYRQAAGRGLQLLFYSVGIGQISSEVPQNLSASRPQDRQFILSSKKLLLSDSGFYLCAWRGEPNYGYTFGSGTRLTVV.